A selection of T cell receptor beta chains follows, all from one sample in a study of OX40 agonist ivuxolimab in advanced cancers. TCRdb's table, derived via immunoSEQ multiplex PCR, lists solely in-frame clones and lacks some. The sample holds about 48,000 clones, around 90% seen once. This sample comprised CD4+ or CD8+ T cells sorted from blood, obtained in a trial of the OX40 agonist ivuxolimab. The receptor source for this set is an adult with an advanced solid tumor such as melanoma, head and neck, liver or kidney cancer. The conserved cysteine and the conserved F or W are not part of the CDR3 here. Each record gives: D gene, CDR3 length, V gene, CDR3 protein. A D gene is named only where the DNA matches it firmly.

-	13	TRBV18	ASSPQDGAYNEQF
TRBD2	13	TRBV5-1	ASSFLGEGTETQY
-	12	TRBV2	ASSVLAEGEKLF
TRBD1	12	TRBV2	ASLQGAGYNEQF
TRBD1	15	TRBV15	ATSRDPEDREPYGYT
-	12	TRBV5-1	ASSLTGSSFGYT
-	11	TRBV9	ASSAGVNTEAF
-	12	TRBV21-1	ASSARNANYGYT
-	11	TRBV18	ASSPGFGNTIY
TRBD1	12	TRBV6-6	ASRKPGQYYEQY
TRBD1	16	TRBV5-1	ASSLVAGGTGLNTEAF
-	9	TRBV7-9	ASSLADEQF
-	12	TRBV6-1	ATKTAGRNTEAF
TRBD2	13	TRBV7-2	ASSLDTSGSGPQY
-	14	TRBV10-1	ASSDLGSRAYNEQF
TRBD2	13	TRBV27	ASSTYWGGKNIQY
TRBD2	12	TRBV6-1	ASSGLAGQETQY
-	9	TRBV6-5	ASKNADTQY
-	14	TRBV5-6	ASSLGPPSPGEGYT
TRBD2	13	TRBV25-1	ASSSGTSTYNEQF
TRBD2	12	TRBV6-5	ASRTSAGGDTQY
TRBD2	13	TRBV9	ASSAAGRYQETQY
TRBD1	14	TRBV19	ASSRGQGVRDTEAF
TRBD1	14	TRBV25-1	ASRQQGTGAYNEQF
-	12	TRBV10-3	ATRGTFSGNTIY
-	12	TRBV27	ASSLTQGSDTQY
TRBD1	13	TRBV11-2	ASSLIRQGTYEQY
-	9	TRBV7-9	ASSLTDTQY
-	12	TRBV29-1	SVEQRQANTEAF
-	13	TRBV11-2	ASSKGAGLSYEQY
TRBD2	13	TRBV7-8	ASSLGTSGPDTQY
-	12	TRBV29-1	SVESRGSYNEQF
TRBD2	18	TRBV4-1	ASSQVQGPASGPRNNEQF
TRBD2	14	TRBV9	ASSGRTSGRTNEQF
-	13	TRBV10-3	AISESSRETYEQY
-	12	TRBV28	ASSLDSPNEKLF
-	11	TRBV5-1	ASSLQENEKLF
TRBD1	13	TRBV5-6	ASSPPLTGRTEAF
-	10	TRBV19	ASSHPGSEAF
TRBD1	13	TRBV6-4	ASSVAGGTGETQY
-	10	TRBV12-5	ASGEPGVGQF
TRBD1	10	TRBV30	ACGTGRKEQY
TRBD1	11	TRBV29-1	SVPGQGGPEQY
-	12	TRBV7-6	ASSRVAGNQPQH